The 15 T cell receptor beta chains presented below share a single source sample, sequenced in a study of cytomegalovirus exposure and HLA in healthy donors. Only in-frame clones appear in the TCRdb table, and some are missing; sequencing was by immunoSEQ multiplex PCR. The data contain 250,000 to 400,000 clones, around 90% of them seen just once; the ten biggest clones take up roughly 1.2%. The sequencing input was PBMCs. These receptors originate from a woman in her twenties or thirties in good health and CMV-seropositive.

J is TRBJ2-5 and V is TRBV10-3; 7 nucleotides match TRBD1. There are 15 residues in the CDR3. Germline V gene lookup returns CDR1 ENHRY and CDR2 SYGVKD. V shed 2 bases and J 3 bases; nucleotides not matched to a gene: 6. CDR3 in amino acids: CAISEVDRDEETQYF. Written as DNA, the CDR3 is TGTGCCATCAGTGAGGTCGACAGGGACGAAGAGACCCAGTACTTC.

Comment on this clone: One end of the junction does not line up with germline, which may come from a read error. The CDR3 nucleotides are TGTGCCAGCAGTTTTGTCATACACAATGGGCAGTTCTTC. It translates to CASSFVIHNGQFF. The chain employs TRBV27 and TRBJ2-1; D remains ambiguous. Germline V CDR1 and CDR2: MNHEY, SMNVEV (reference sequence). The CDR3 consists of 13 residues.

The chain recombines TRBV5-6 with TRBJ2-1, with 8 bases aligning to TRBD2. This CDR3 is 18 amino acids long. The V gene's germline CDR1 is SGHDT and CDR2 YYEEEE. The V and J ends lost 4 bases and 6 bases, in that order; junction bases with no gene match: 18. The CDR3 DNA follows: TGTGCCAGCAGCCGGGAGGGAAGGGCAGGGCTTTACCCCAATGAGCAGTTCTTC. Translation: CASSREGRAGLYPNEQFF.

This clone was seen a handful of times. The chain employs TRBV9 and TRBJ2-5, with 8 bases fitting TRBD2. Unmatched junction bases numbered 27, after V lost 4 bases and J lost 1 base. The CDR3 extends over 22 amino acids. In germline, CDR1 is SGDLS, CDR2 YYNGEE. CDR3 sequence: CASSPYSSLGQSGREVQETQYF. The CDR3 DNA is TGTGCCAGCAGCCCTTACAGTAGCCTCGGACAAAGCGGGAGAGAGGTCCAAGAGACCCAGTACTTC.

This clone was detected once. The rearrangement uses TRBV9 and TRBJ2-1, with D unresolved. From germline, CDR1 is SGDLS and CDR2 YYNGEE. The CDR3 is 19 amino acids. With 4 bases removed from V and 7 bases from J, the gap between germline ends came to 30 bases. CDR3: CASSSEGRVDFRSENEQFF. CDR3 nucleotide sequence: TGTGCCAGCAGCTCCGAAGGTAGGGTCGACTTCCGTAGTGAAAATGAGCAGTTCTTC.

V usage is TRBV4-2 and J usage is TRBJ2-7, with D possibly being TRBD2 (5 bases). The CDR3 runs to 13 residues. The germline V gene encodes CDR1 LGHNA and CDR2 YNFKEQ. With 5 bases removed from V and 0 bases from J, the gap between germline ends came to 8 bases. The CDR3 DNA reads TGTGCCAGCAGCTCCCGGGACTCCTACGAGCAGTACTTC. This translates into CASSSRDSYEQYF.

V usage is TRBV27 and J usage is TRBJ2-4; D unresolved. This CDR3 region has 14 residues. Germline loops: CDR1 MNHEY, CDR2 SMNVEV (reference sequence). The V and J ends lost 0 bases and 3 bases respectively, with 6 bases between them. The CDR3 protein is CASSLSDSKNIQYF. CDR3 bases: TGTGCCAGCAGTTTATCAGATAGCAAAAACATTCAGTACTTC.

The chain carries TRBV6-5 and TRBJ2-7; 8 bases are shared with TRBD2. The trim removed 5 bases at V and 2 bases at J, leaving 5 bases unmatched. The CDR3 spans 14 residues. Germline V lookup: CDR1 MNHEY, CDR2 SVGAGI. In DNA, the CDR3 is TGTGCCAGCAGTAACGGGGGGGTACCCTACGAGCAGTACTTC. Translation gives CASSNGGVPYEQYF.

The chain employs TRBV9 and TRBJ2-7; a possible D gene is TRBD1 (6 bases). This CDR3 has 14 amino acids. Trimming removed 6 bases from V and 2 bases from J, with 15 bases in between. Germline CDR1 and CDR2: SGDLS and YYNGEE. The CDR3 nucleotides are TGTGCCAGCAACCCGCTCGGGACACCCTACGAGCAGTACTTC. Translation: CASNPLGTPYEQYF.

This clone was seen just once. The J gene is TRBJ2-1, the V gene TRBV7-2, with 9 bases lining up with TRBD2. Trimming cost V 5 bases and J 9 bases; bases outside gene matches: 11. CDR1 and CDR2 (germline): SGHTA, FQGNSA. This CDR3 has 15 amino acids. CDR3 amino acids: CASSTGRGGQGEQFF. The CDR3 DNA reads TGTGCCAGCAGCACCGGGCGGGGGGGCCAGGGTGAGCAGTTCTTC.

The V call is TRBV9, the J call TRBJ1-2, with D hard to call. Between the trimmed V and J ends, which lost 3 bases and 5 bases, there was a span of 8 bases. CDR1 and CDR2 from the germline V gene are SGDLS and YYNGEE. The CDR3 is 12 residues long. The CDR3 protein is CASSAQVYGYTF. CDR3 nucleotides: TGTGCCAGCAGCGCGCAGGTATATGGCTACACCTTC.

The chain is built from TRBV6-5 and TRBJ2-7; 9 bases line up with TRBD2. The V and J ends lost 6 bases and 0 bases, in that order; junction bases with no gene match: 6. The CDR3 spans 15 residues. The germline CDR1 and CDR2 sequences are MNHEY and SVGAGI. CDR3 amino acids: CASRGLAKSSYEQYF. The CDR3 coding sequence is TGTGCCAGCAGAGGACTAGCGAAAAGCTCCTACGAGCAGTACTTC.

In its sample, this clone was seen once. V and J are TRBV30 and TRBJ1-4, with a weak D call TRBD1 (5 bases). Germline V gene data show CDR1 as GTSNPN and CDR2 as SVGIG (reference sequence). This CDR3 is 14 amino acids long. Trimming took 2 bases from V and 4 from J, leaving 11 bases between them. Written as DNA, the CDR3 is TGTGCCTGGAGTCCAGGGAGTGGTAATGAAAAACTGTTTTTT. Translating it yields CAWSPGSGNEKLFF.

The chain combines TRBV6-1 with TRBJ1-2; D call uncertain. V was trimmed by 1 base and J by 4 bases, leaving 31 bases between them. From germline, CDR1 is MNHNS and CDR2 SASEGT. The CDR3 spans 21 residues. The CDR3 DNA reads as TGTGCCAGCAGTGAAGTCATTTATCGAACGGTGGTGGGAATTGGATCCTATGGCTACACCTTC. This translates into CASSEVIYRTVVGIGSYGYTF.

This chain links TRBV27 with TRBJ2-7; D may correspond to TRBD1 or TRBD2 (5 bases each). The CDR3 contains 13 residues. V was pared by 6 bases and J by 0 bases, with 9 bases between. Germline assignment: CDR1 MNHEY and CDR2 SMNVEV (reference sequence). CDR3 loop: CASSTGTSYEQYF. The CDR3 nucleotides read TGTGCCAGCAGCACCGGGACCTCCTACGAGCAGTACTTC.